The clone carrying this TCR beta chain came up a few times. What it recognizes is unknown. The V and J ends lost 9 bases and 7 bases, in that order; junction bases with no gene match: 8. The CDR3 sequence is 13 residues long. Germline values: CDR1 SEHNR, CDR2 FQNEAQ (reference sequence). TCRdb re-called the 5' RACE reads with MiXCR, one entry per CDR3 protein. The table includes hundreds of thousands of distinct CDR3 sequences, about 19% detected once. This sample stems from a study of T cells after yellow fever vaccination. Study-wide context: Fractions of low cell number were prepared using SMART-Seq v4 Ultra Low Input. General study points: Sorted repertoires could include abundant contaminating clonotypes from bulk cells. Faster peaking, at day 5 versus 15, marked a secondary response that was weaker.

The sample was PBMCs, taken before the yellow fever booster vaccination. The source of this sequence is a man aged 18 to 30 who received the YFV17D yellow fever vaccine. This sequence joins TRBV7-9 and TRBJ2-1, with 8 bases matching TRBD1. CDR3: CASTDRGRNEQFF. CDR3 sequence (DNA): TGTGCCAGTACCGACAGGGGACGGAATGAGCAGTTCTTC.